Each of the 3 T cell receptor beta chains below was sequenced from the same sample in a study of blood T cells in healthy people across ages. The second PCR ran roughly 6 to 11 cycles with a sample-barcoded 5' primer and J-beta primers. TCRdb used MiXCR to reprocess the 5' RACE reads, holding one entry per CDR3 protein. The table records about 1.4 million distinct CDR3 sequences, approximately 60% of them present only once. The sequencing input was blood. These receptors were taken from a man between 18 and 29 years old in good health.

The chain links TRBV13 to TRBJ2-2; D is uncertain. Germline CDR1 PRHDT, CDR2 FYEKMQ (reference sequence). V was pared by 5 bases and J by 6 bases, with 7 bases between. The CDR3 totals 12 residues. The CDR3 here is CASSRRPGELFF. In DNA form, the CDR3 reads TGTGCCAGCAGCCGTCGCCCCGGGGAGCTGTTTTTT.

The chain recombines TRBV20-1 with TRBJ2-5, with D perhaps matching TRBD2 (6 bases). Looked up from germline, CDR1 is DFQATT and CDR2 is SNEGSKA (reference sequence). Trimming shortened V by 3 bases and J by 3 bases, and 20 bases separated the two germline ends. This CDR3 region has 16 residues. The CDR3 loop reads CSARDYRAQPEETQYF. DNA of the CDR3: TGCAGTGCTAGGGACTATCGCGCTCAACCGGAAGAGACCCAGTACTTC.

The table lists this clonotype with a few counts. The chain links TRBV6-2 or TRBV6-3 to TRBJ2-1, with D tentatively TRBD2 (6 bases). Germline values: CDR1 MNHEY, CDR2 SVGEGT. CDR3 length equals 16 residues. V was trimmed by 4 bases and J by 3 bases, leaving 16 bases between them. The CDR3 loop reads CASSSSRLDYYNEQFF. CDR3 coding DNA: TGTGCCAGCAGTTCCTCCCGACTAGACTACTACAATGAGCAGTTCTTC.